These T cell receptor beta chains were read from a single sample in a study of PD-1 blockade in classical Hodgkin lymphoma. Method: immunoSEQ multiplex PCR; TCRdb's copy keeps in-frame clones and lacks some. The data show more than 140,000 clones, around 73% seen once. The sequencing used peripheral blood mononuclear cells (PBMCs), collected before the second cycle of nivolumab. The receptors were sampled from a human donor with classical Hodgkin lymphoma. CDR3s include the opening cysteine and the closing phenylalanine or tryptophan. The D gene is left open where the match is weak. Rows may omit the clone size; those that give it use once, few, many or a size class.

d_gene,abundance,j_gene,v_gene,CDR3nt,CDR3aa
.,.,TRBJ1-5,TRBV2,TGTGCCAGCAGTATCATAAGGGGGACTAGCAATCAGCCCCAGCATTTT,CASSIIRGTSNQPQHF
.,.,TRBJ1-1,TRBV19,TGTGCCAGTAGTATTGGGATTATCAACACTGAAGCTTTCTTT,CASSIGIINTEAFF
TRBD1,many,TRBJ1-2,TRBV19,TGTGCCAGTAGTCCCAACAGGGGGCTAGGTGATGGCTACACCTTC,CASSPNRGLGDGYTF
TRBD1,few,TRBJ1-4,TRBV2,TGTGCCAGCAGCTTCCCGGGACAGGGGAATGAAAAACTGTTTTTT,CASSFPGQGNEKLFF
.,once,TRBJ1-1,TRBV28,TGTGCCAGCAGTTCCTTAACGGGGTTGAACACTGAAGCTTTCTTT,CASSSLTGLNTEAFF
TRBD1,.,TRBJ1-2,TRBV19,TGTGCCAGTATTCTCCCCGGACAGGGGAACTATGGCTACACCTTC,CASILPGQGNYGYTF
.,.,TRBJ1-2,TRBV6-6,TGTGCCAGCAGTCCGGGACACAACTATGGCTACACCTTC,CASSPGHNYGYTF
.,few,TRBJ1-2,TRBV27,TGTGCCAGCGCTGACAGATCGCCTAACTATGGCTACACCTTC,CASADRSPNYGYTF
TRBD1,.,TRBJ1-5,TRBV6-5,TGTGCCAGCAGTCTGGACAGGTTCCTCAATCAGCCCCAGCATTTT,CASSLDRFLNQPQHF
.,.,TRBJ1-6,TRBV5-1,TGCGCCAGCAGCTTGGCCACAGTCTATAATTCACCCCTCCACTTT,CASSLATVYNSPLHF
TRBD2,once,TRBJ2-2,TRBV4-2,TGTGCCAGCAGCCACGTAGCGGGGGGGCTGGGCGGGGAGCTATTTTTT,CASSHVAGGLGGELFF
.,.,TRBJ1-2,TRBV29-1,TGCAGCGTTGTAATTGGTCTTACTAACTATGGCTACACCTTC,CSVVIGLTNYGYTF
.,.,TRBJ2-7,TRBV2,TGTGCCAGCAGTGCGGGGCTAGAGTCCTACGAGCAGTACTTC,CASSAGLESYEQYF
.,.,TRBJ2-2,TRBV6-1,TGTGCCAGCAGTGATTGGCGGCACACCGGGGAGCTGTTTTTT,CASSDWRHTGELFF
.,.,TRBJ2-2,TRBV27,TGTGCCAGCAGTATCCTTGGAGGGGAGCTGTTTTTT,CASSILGGELFF
.,.,TRBJ2-1,TRBV28,TGTGCCACCTTCGGTCAGAATGAGCAGTTCTTC,CATFGQNEQFF
.,.,TRBJ2-2,TRBV11-1,TGTGCCAGCAGGGGAGAAGGGATCACCGGGGAGCTGTTTTTT,CASRGEGITGELFF
TRBD2,.,TRBJ2-5,TRBV29-1,TGCAGCGTCGGTTCCGGAGGACTAGCGATCGAGACCCAGTACTTC,CSVGSGGLAIETQYF
.,few,TRBJ2-1,TRBV6-6,TGTGCCAGCAGTTACAGTAGCGGATACTCCTACAATGAGCAGTTCTTC,CASSYSSGYSYNEQFF
.,few,TRBJ2-7,TRBV19,TGTGCCAGTAGTACCCTTTTTAGGACTAACGTCTACGAGCAGTACTTC,CASSTLFRTNVYEQYF
TRBD2,.,TRBJ2-7,TRBV7-8,TGTGCCAGCAGCCCTTCTCTAGCGGCCATGTACGAGCAGTACTTC,CASSPSLAAMYEQYF
.,few,TRBJ2-6,TRBV4-1,TGCGCCAGCAGCACGTACATTTCGGTAGGGGCCAACGTCCTGACTTTC,CASSTYISVGANVLTF
TRBD2,.,TRBJ2-7,TRBV7-9,TGTGCCAGCAGCTTAGGGGCTAGCGGATCCTACGAGCAGTACTTC,CASSLGASGSYEQYF
TRBD2,.,TRBJ2-7,TRBV6-5,TGTGCCAGCAGTATGGGACTAGCGGGCGAGCAGTACTTC,CASSMGLAGEQYF
.,.,TRBJ2-1,TRBV4-3,TGCGCCAGCAGCCAAGAACCTCGAGGGGCCCCCTACAATGAGCAGTTCTTC,CASSQEPRGAPYNEQFF
.,.,TRBJ2-2,TRBV7-6,TGTGCCAGCAGCTTAGAGGGGAAGAACACCGGGGAGCTGTTTTTT,CASSLEGKNTGELFF
TRBD2,.,TRBJ2-7,TRBV19,TGTGCCAGTAAGACCGGGACTGGAGCGGGACTCCTGGGCGAGCAGTACTTC,CASKTGTGAGLLGEQYF
.,.,TRBJ2-7,TRBV14,TGTGCCAGCAGCCAAATCAGGGGTGGAATCTACGAGCAGTACTTC,CASSQIRGGIYEQYF
.,once,TRBJ1-1,TRBV2,TGTGCCAGCAATCGGCGTTTCGGGAGGAATGAAGCTTTCTTT,CASNRRFGRNEAFF
.,.,TRBJ2-3,TRBV6-4,TGTGCCAGCAGTGAGGAAGGACATAACACAGATACGCAGTATTTT,CASSEEGHNTDTQYF
.,.,TRBJ2-7,TRBV4-1,TGCGCCAGCAGCCAAGGACGGGAGACGGGATCCTACGAGCAGTACTTC,CASSQGRETGSYEQYF
TRBD1,.,TRBJ2-6,TRBV28,TGTGCCAGCAGCTCAGGACAGGGAACTTTCTCTGGGGCCAACGTCCTGACTTTC,CASSSGQGTFSGANVLTF
TRBD2,.,TRBJ2-1,TRBV9,TGTGCCAGCAGCGTAGAAACAGGACCCCGACTAGCGGGGGACAATGAGCAGTTCTTC,CASSVETGPRLAGDNEQFF
TRBD1,.,TRBJ2-7,TRBV2,TGTGCCAGCAGTGGGGACAGGGGGGAGCAGTACTTC,CASSGDRGEQYF
TRBD1,.,TRBJ1-2,TRBV9,TGTGCCAGCAGCGTAGGACCGACAGGGTTAGAGCCAGTCGAAGGCTGCACCTTC,CASSVGPTGLEPVEGCTF
TRBD1,few,TRBJ2-7,TRBV28,TGTGCCAGCAGCTCCCCCGGGACAGGGGATAACGAGCAGTACTTC,CASSSPGTGDNEQYF
.,.,TRBJ2-7,TRBV4-1,TGCGCCAGCAGCCCTTCACAGGGTCGGTACGAGCAGTACTTC,CASSPSQGRYEQYF
TRBD1,.,TRBJ1-4,TRBV18,TGTGCCAGCTCACCACTGGGGCAGGGGGCTCTTCCTGAAAAACTGTTTTTT,CASSPLGQGALPEKLFF
TRBD1,.,TRBJ1-1,TRBV28,TGTGCCAGCAGTCAGGGACAGGGTACTGAAGCTTTCTTT,CASSQGQGTEAFF
.,.,TRBJ2-5,TRBV7-7,TGTGCTAGCAGCTTAGACAGAGGAGAGACCCAGTACTTC,CASSLDRGETQYF
.,.,TRBJ2-1,TRBV6-6,TGTGCCAGCACTCTCCCGAGGAGTATTGAGCAGTTCTTC,CASTLPRSIEQFF
.,few,TRBJ2-5,TRBV6-6,TGTGCCAGCAGTTACCATGTTCAAGAGACCCAGTACTTC,CASSYHVQETQYF
.,few,TRBJ1-5,TRBV2,TGTGCCAGCAACGGAATGGGGAATCAGCCCCAGCATTTT,CASNGMGNQPQHF
TRBD2,.,TRBJ2-1,TRBV7-3,TGTGCCAGCAGCTTAACAGGCACTAGCGGGAGATGGGATGAGCAGTTCTTC,CASSLTGTSGRWDEQFF
.,.,TRBJ2-2,TRBV4-3,TGCGCCAGCAGCCAACGCGACGGCACCGGGGAGCTGTTTTTT,CASSQRDGTGELFF
.,few,TRBJ2-3,TRBV7-9,TGTGCCAGCAGCTTAGAAGGACAGACAGATACGCAGTATTTT,CASSLEGQTDTQYF
.,.,TRBJ2-5,TRBV7-2,TGTGCCAGCAGCTTATGGGCCCGGACGTCTCAAGAGACCCAGTACTTC,CASSLWARTSQETQYF
.,.,TRBJ1-2,TRBV7-9,TGTGCCAGCAGCCCTAGCACAGGGTTCTATGGCTACACCTTC,CASSPSTGFYGYTF
.,.,TRBJ2-7,TRBV6-6,TGTGCCAGCAAGGGGGGAGTGGTGTCCTACGAGCAGTACTTC,CASKGGVVSYEQYF
.,few,TRBJ2-2,TRBV5-8,TGTGCCAGCAGCACGGACTACTTCACCGGGGAGCTGTTTTTT,CASSTDYFTGELFF